This T cell receptor beta chain was sequenced in a study of blood T cells in healthy people across ages. Alongside a J-beta primer mix, a sample-barcoded 5' primer served in a second PCR lasting 7 to 11 cycles. One entry per CDR3 protein, called by TCRdb with MiXCR from the 5' RACE reads. The data hold hundreds of thousands of distinct CDR3 sequences, with roughly half observed a single time. On this clonotype itself: Its antigen is as yet unknown.

The germline V and J ends were trimmed by 8 bases and 6 bases, with 9 bases remaining between them. CDR3 length: 11 amino acids. Germline V lookup: CDR1 MNHEY, CDR2 SVGEGT. Study findings and constraints: The authors considered diversity estimates from one million T cells to be underestimates.

Healthy Caucasian individuals from Russia aged roughly 6 to 90 were enrolled as donors. Sequenced: blood. The chain is built from TRBV6-2 or TRBV6-3 and TRBJ2-3; TRBD2 might be the D (5 bases). The sequence derives from a woman of 80 years or more in good health. The CDR3 nucleotides are TGTGCCAGCGGAAAGCGGGATACGCAGTATTTT. Translated: CASGKRDTQYF.